These T cell receptor beta chains were read from a single sample in a study of blood T cell repertoires in COVID-19. Clones were sequenced by immunoSEQ multiplex PCR, and TCRdb holds only the in-frame ones, with some missing. This table holds around 200,000 clones, around 84% found once. Sequencing was performed on peripheral blood. The receptors here all came from a man older than 75 with acute or convalescent COVID-19. The CDR3 runs from the conserved cysteine through the conserved F or W. The D gene is left open where the match is weak. Some rows have no size entry. The others give once, few or many, or a class for an expanded clone.

V gene	clone size	D gene	J gene	CDR3 DNA	CDR3 protein
TRBV2	-	-	TRBJ1-2	TGTGCCAGTCGGACAACTAACTATGGCTACACCTTC	CASRTTNYGYTF
TRBV7-2	-	-	TRBJ1-2	TGTGCCAGCAGCTTAGATCTCAGCAGGGGACACGGCTACACCTTC	CASSLDLSRGHGYTF
TRBV28	-	TRBD2	TRBJ2-1	TGTGCCAGCAGTTTGACTAGCGGGAGATACAATGAGCAGTTCTTC	CASSLTSGRYNEQFF
TRBV12-3/TRBV12-4	-	-	TRBJ2-1	TGTGCCAGCAGTTTCTTATATGAGCAGTTCTTC	CASSFLYEQFF
TRBV7-2	-	TRBD1	TRBJ2-3	TGTGCCAGCAGCCGGGACAGGGGCCGTGAGGGCACAGATACGCAGTATTTT	CASSRDRGREGTDTQYF
TRBV18	-	-	TRBJ2-1	TGTGCCAGCTCACCACTCCAGAATGAGCAGTTCTTC	CASSPLQNEQFF
TRBV7-2	-	-	TRBJ2-5	TGTGCCAGCAGGTCAAGCTGGGCTATCCCTCAAGAGACCCAGTACTTC	CASRSSWAIPQETQYF
TRBV7-2	-	-	TRBJ2-1	TGTGCCAGCAGCTTAGCCTTAGTGGGAGGCAACGATGAGCAGTTCTTC	CASSLALVGGNDEQFF
TRBV2	once	TRBD1	TRBJ1-5	TGTGCCAGCAGACAGGGGAGCAATCAGCCCCAGCATTTT	CASRQGSNQPQHF
TRBV24-1	-	TRBD1	TRBJ2-7	TGTGCCACCAGTGATCAGGGGGAGTACGAGCAGTACTTC	CATSDQGEYEQYF
TRBV2	-	TRBD1	TRBJ1-3	TGTGCCAGCCTAAGGGGGCCTGGAAACACCATATATTTT	CASLRGPGNTIYF
TRBV7-2	-	TRBD1	TRBJ1-4	TGTGCCAGCAGCTTAGCTGGGACAGCAAATGAAAAACTGTTTTTT	CASSLAGTANEKLFF
TRBV10-3	once	TRBD2	TRBJ2-3	TGTGCCATCAGTGAGCGAAAGCTAGCGGGCACAGATACGCAGTATTTT	CAISERKLAGTDTQYF
TRBV6-1	-	TRBD1	TRBJ2-7	TGTGCCAGCAGTGGTCTGCCGGGACAGGGGGCCAACGAGCAGTACTTC	CASSGLPGQGANEQYF